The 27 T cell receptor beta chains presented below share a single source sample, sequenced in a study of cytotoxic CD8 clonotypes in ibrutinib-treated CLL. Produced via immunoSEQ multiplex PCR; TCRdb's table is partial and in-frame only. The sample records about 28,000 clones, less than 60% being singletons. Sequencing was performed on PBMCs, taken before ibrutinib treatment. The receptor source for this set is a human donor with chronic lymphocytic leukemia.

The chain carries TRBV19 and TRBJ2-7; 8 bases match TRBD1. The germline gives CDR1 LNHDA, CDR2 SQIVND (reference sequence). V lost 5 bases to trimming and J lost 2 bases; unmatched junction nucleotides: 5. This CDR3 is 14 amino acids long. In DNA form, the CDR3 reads TGTGCCAGTAGTGACTACAGGGGGGCCTACGAGCAGTACTTC. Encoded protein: CASSDYRGAYEQYF.

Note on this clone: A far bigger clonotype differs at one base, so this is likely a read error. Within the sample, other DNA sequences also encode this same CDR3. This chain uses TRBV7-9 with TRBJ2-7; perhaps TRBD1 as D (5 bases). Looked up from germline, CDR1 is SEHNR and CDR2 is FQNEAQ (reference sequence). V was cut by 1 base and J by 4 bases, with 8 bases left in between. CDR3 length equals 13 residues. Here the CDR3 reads CASSLGQNYEQYF. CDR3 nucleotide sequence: TGTGCCAGCAGCTTAGGACAGAATTACGAGCAGTACTTC.

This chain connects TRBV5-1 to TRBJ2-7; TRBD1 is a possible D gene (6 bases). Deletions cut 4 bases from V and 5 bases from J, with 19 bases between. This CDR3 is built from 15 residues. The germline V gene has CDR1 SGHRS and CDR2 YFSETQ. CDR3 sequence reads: CASSTPGHLDHEQYF. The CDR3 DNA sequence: TGCGCCAGCAGCACTCCGGGACACTTGGACCACGAGCAGTACTTC.

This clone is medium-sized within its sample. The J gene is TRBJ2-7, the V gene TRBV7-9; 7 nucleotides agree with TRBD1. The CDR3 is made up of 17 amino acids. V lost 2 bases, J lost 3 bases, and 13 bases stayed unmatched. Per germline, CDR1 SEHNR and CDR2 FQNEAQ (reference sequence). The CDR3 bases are TGTGCCAGCAGCTTACGAGGACACAGGGGAAACCTCTACGAGCAGTACTTC. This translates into CASSLRGHRGNLYEQYF.

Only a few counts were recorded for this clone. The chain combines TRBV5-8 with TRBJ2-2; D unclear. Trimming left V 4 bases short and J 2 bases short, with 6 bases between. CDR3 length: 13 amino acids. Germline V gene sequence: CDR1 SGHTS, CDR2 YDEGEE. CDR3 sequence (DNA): TGTGCCAGCAGCCGCTATAACACCGGGGAGCTGTTTTTT. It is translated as CASSRYNTGELFF.

CDR3 DNA: TGTGCCAGTAGTATCCAGGATGAGCAGCCCCAGCATTTT. Its translation is CASSIQDEQPQHF. The rearrangement joins TRBV19 to TRBJ1-5; D remains ambiguous. Deletions cut 3 bases from V and 7 bases from J, with 10 bases between. Germline CDR1 LNHDA, CDR2 SQIVND (reference sequence). The CDR3 runs to 13 residues.

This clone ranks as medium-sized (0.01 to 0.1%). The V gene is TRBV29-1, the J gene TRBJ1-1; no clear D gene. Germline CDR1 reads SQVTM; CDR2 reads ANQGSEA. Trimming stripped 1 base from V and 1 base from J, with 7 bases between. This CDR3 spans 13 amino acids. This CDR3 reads CSVEGKKNTEAFF. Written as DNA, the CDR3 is TGCAGCGTTGAAGGGAAGAAGAACACTGAAGCTTTCTTT.

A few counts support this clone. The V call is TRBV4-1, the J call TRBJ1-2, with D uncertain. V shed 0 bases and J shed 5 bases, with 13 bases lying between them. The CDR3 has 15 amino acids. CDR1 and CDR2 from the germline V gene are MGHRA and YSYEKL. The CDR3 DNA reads TGCGCCAGCAGCCAAGATCGTCGGTCCTCATATGGCTACACCTTC. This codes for CASSQDRRSSYGYTF.

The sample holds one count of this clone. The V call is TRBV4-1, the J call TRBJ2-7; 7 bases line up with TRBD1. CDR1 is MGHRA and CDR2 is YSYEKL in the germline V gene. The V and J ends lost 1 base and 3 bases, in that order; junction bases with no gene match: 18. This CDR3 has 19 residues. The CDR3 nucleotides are TGCGCCAGCAGCCAAGCCCGACAGGGTACCACGACTGGGGTCTACGAGCAGTACTTC. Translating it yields CASSQARQGTTTGVYEQYF.

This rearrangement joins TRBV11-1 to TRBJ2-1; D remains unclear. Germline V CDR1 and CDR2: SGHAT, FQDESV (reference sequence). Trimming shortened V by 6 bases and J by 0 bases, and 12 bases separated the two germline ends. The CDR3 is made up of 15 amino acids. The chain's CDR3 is CASSLTAGSYNEQFF. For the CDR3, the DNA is TGTGCCAGCAGTTTAACTGCAGGCTCCTACAATGAGCAGTTCTTC.

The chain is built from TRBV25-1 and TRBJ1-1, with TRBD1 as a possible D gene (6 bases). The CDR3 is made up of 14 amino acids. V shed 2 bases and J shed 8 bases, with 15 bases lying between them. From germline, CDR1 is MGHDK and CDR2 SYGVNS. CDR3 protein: CASSEIEIGTEAFF. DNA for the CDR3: TGTGCCAGCAGTGAAATAGAGATCGGGACAGAAGCTTTCTTT.

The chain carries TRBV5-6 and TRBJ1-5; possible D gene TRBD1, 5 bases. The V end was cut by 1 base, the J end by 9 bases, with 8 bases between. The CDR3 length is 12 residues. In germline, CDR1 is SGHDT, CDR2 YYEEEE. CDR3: CASSLRGGPQHF. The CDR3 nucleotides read TGTGCCAGCAGCTTGAGGGGAGGGCCCCAGCATTTT.

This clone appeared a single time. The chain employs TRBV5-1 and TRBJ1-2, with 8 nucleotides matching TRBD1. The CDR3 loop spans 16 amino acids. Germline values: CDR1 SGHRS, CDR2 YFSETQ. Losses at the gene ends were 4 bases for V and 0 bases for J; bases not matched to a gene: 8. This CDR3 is CASSDNRGRANYGYTF. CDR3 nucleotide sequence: TGCGCCAGCAGCGACAACAGGGGGAGGGCTAACTATGGCTACACCTTC.

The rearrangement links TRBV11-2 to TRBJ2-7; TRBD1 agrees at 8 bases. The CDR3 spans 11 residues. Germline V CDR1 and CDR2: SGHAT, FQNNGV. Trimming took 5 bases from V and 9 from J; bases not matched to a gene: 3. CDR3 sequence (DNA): TGTGCCAGCAGCCCGGGGACAGGGCAGTACTTC. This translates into CASSPGTGQYF.

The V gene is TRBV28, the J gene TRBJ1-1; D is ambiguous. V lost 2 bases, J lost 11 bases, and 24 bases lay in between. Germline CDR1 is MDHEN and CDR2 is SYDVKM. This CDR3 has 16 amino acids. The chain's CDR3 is CASSLDPLGLTPLAFF. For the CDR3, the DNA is TGTGCCAGCAGTTTAGATCCTCTGGGCTTAACTCCTTTGGCTTTCTTT.

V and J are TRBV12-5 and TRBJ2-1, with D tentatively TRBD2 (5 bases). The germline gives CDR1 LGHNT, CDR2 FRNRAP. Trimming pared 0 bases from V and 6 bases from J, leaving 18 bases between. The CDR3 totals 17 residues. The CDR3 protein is CASGLVILAPFCNEQFF. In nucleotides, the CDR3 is TGTGCTAGTGGTTTGGTAATCCTAGCACCATTTTGCAATGAGCAGTTCTTC.

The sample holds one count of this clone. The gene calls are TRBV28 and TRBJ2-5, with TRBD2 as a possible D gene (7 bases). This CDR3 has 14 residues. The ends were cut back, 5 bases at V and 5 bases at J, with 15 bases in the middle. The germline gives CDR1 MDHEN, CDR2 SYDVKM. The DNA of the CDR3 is TGTGCCAGCAGTCTAGGGGGGGGTTGGGAGACCCAGTACTTC. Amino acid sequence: CASSLGGGWETQYF.

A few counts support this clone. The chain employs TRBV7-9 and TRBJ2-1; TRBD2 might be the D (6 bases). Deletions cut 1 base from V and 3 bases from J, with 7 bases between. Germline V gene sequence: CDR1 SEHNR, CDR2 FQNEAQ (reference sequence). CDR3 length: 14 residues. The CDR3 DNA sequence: TGTGCCAGCAGCTTAGGGGGGGTCTACAATGAGCAGTTCTTC. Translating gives CASSLGGVYNEQFF. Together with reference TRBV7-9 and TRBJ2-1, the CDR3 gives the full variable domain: DTGVSQNPRHKITKRGQNVTFRCDPISEHNRLYWYRQTLGQGPEFLTYFQNEAQLEKSRLLSDRFSAERPKGSFSTLEIQRTEQGDSAMYLCASSLGGVYNEQFFGPGTRLTVL.

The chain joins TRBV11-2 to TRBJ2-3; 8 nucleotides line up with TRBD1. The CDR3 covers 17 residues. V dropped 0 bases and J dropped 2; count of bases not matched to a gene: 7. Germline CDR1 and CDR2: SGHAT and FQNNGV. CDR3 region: CASSLDFWDRFTDTQYF. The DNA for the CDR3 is TGTGCCAGCAGCTTAGATTTTTGGGACAGGTTCACAGATACGCAGTATTTT.

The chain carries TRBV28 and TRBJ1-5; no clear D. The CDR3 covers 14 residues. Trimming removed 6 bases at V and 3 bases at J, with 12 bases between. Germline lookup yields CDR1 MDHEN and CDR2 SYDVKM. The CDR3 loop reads CASSAWILNQPQHF. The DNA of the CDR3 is TGTGCCAGCAGCGCATGGATTCTCAATCAGCCCCAGCATTTT. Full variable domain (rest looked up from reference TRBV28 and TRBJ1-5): DVKVTQSSRYLVKRTGEKVFLECVQDMDHENMFWYRQDPGLGLRLIYFSYDVKMKEKGDIPEGYSVSREKKERFSLILESASTNQTSMYLCASSAWILNQPQHFGDGTRLSIL.

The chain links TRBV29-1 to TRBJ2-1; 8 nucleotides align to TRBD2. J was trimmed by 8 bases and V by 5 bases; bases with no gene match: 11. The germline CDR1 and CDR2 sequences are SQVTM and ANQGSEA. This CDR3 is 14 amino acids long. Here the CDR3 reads CSVSGLALGDEQFF. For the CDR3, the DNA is TGCAGCGTTTCCGGACTAGCTTTAGGGGATGAGCAGTTCTTC.

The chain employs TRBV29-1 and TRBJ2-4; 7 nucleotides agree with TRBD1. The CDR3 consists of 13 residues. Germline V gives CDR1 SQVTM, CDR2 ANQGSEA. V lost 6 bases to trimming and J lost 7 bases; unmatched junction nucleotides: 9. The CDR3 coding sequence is TGCAGCGTCGATACAGGGGCGGAGAACATTCAGTACTTC. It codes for CSVDTGAENIQYF.

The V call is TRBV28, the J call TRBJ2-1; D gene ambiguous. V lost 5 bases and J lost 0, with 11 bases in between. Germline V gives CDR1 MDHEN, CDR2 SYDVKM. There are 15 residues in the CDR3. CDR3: CASSPLDTSYNEQFF. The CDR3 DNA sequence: TGTGCCAGCAGTCCTCTAGATACCTCCTACAATGAGCAGTTCTTC.

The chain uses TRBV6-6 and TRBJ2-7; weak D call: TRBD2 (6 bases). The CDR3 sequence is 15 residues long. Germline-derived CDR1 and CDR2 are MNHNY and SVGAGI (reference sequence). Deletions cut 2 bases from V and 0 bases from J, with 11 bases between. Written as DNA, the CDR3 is TGTGCCAGCAGTTACGGTCGGGGGAGCTCCTACGAGCAGTACTTC. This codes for CASSYGRGSSYEQYF.

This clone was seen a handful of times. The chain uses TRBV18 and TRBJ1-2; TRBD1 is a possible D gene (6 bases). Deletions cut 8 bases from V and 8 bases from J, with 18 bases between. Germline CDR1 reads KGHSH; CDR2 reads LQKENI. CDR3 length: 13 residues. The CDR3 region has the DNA TGTGCCAGCCAACCGGGGGGGCTTAGAGGCTACACCTTC. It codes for CASQPGGLRGYTF.

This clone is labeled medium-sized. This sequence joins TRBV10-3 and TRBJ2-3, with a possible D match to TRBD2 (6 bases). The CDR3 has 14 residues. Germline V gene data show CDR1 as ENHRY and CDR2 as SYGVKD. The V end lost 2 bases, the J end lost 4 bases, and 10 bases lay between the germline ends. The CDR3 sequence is CAISEMGEADTQYF. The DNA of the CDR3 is TGTGCCATCAGTGAGATGGGGGAGGCAGATACGCAGTATTTT.

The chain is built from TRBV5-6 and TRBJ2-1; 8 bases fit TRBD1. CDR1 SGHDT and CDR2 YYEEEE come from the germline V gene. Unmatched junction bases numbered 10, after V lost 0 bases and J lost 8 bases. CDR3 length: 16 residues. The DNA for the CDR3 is TGTGCCAGCAGCTTGGACCCTGTGACAGGGGACGATGAGCAGTTCTTC. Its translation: CASSLDPVTGDDEQFF. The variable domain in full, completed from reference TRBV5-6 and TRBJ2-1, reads DAGVTQSPTHLIKTRGQQVTLRCSPKSGHDTVSWYQQALGQGPQFIFQYYEEEERQRGNFPDRFSGHQFPNYSSELNVNALLLGDSALYLCASSLDPVTGDDEQFFGPGTRLTVL.